A single sample gave rise to the 18 T cell receptor beta chains below, sequenced in a study of siplizumab effects on memory and regulatory T cells. Measured with immunoSEQ multiplex PCR; TCRdb has only the in-frame clones, and not every one. The sample has about 63,000 clones, approximately 82% seen once. The sample comprised memory CD4+ T cells sorted from blood. All receptors derive from a human donor in good health.

In its sample, this clone was seen once. The V call is TRBV10-3, the J call TRBJ2-3; D remains unclear. The V end lost 5 bases, the J end lost 0 bases, and 3 bases lay between the germline ends. CDR1 ENHRY and CDR2 SYGVKD come from the germline V gene. This CDR3 comprises 12 residues. The CDR3 nucleotides are TGTGCCATCAGTCTAAGCACAGATACGCAGTATTTT. It translates to CAISLSTDTQYF.

The gene calls are TRBV5-1 and TRBJ2-5, with D uncertain. The CDR3 extends over 13 amino acids. Germline CDR1 and CDR2: SGHRS and YFSETQ. V lost 4 bases and J 5 bases, leaving 12 bases between the germline ends. The CDR3 DNA follows: TGCGCCAGCAGCCTACCTACTATTGAGACCCAGTACTTC. Its translation is CASSLPTIETQYF.

This chain uses TRBV11-3 with TRBJ2-7; a possible D gene is TRBD1 (5 bases). The length of the CDR3 is 14 residues. CDR1 SGHNT and CDR2 YENEEA come from the germline V gene. V was pared by 4 bases and J by 4 bases, with 14 bases between. The CDR3 nucleotides are TGTGCCAGCAGCTCTGGTGCAGGGAAATACGAGCAGTACTTC. Protein product: CASSSGAGKYEQYF.

The chain joins TRBV11-2 to TRBJ2-4; no firm D call. CDR1 SGHAT and CDR2 FQNNGV come from the germline V gene. V gave up 1 base and J gave up 8 bases, with 9 bases separating them. The CDR3 is 13 amino acids. The CDR3 region is CASSLVAFDIQYF. The DNA of the CDR3 is TGTGCCAGCAGCTTAGTTGCGTTCGACATTCAGTACTTC.

The chain recombines TRBV6-1 with TRBJ1-5, with D maybe TRBD1 (5 bases). The V gene lost 4 bases and the J gene lost 6 bases, with 16 bases spanning the gap. From germline, CDR1 is MNHNS and CDR2 SASEGT. The CDR3 is 15 residues long. The CDR3 DNA follows: TGTGCCAGCAGTGTACTACCAATGGGGGGTCAGCCCCAGCATTTT. This gives the protein CASSVLPMGGQPQHF.

The sample holds one count of this clone. The CDR3 sequence: CATLGQGNTGELFF. The DNA of the CDR3 is TGTGCCACCCTGGGACAGGGGAACACCGGGGAGCTGTTTTTT. The rearrangement links TRBV7-9 to TRBJ2-2; 9 nucleotides match TRBD1. The trim removed 10 bases at V and 1 base at J, leaving 4 bases unmatched. Germline V gene lookup returns CDR1 SEHNR and CDR2 FQNEAQ (reference sequence). The CDR3 contains 14 residues. Drawing the rest from reference TRBV7-9 and TRBJ2-2, the complete variable domain is DTGVSQNPRHKITKRGQNVTFRCDPISEHNRLYWYRQTLGQGPEFLTYFQNEAQLEKSRLLSDRFSAERPKGSFSTLEIQRTEQGDSAMYLCATLGQGNTGELFFGEGSRLTVL.

V gene TRBV11-2 combines with J gene TRBJ2-1; D is perhaps TRBD2 (5 bases). CDR3 length: 15 residues. The germline CDR1 and CDR2 sequences are SGHAT and FQNNGV. Trimming took off 5 bases at V and 0 bases at J, with 11 bases between the two ends. CDR3 amino acids: CASSRGLLSYNEQFF. The CDR3 nucleotides are TGTGCCAGCAGCCGAGGACTGCTCTCCTACAATGAGCAGTTCTTC. Drawing the rest from reference TRBV11-2 and TRBJ2-1, the complete variable domain is EAGVAQSPRYKIIEKRQSVAFWCNPISGHATLYWYQQILGQGPKLLIQFQNNGVVDDSQLPKDRFSAERLKGVDSTLKIQPAKLEDSAVYLCASSRGLLSYNEQFFGPGTRLTVL.

Here the CDR3 reads CASSERGTGLYYGYTF. In DNA form, the CDR3 reads TGTGCCAGCAGTGAAAGGGGGACAGGTTTATACTATGGCTACACCTTC. The chain combines TRBV6-1 with TRBJ1-2, with TRBD1 matching 8 bases. J gave up 3 bases and V 2 bases, and 8 bases lay outside the gene matches. This CDR3 is 16 amino acids long. Per germline, CDR1 MNHNS and CDR2 SASEGT.

V is TRBV28 and J is TRBJ1-1; a weak D match, TRBD1 (6 bases). The CDR3 runs 12 residues. Trimming stripped 7 bases from V and 4 bases from J, with 10 bases between. CDR1 is MDHEN and CDR2 is SYDVKM in the germline V gene. CDR3 sequence reads: CASNEQGTEAFF. For the CDR3, the DNA is TGTGCCAGCAATGAACAGGGCACTGAAGCTTTCTTT.

This clone has just one count. V is TRBV7-9 and J is TRBJ2-1; D is unresolved. Germline assignment: CDR1 SEHNR and CDR2 FQNEAQ (reference sequence). The CDR3 is 17 amino acids. V was cut by 7 bases and J by 0 bases, with 19 bases left in between. The CDR3 coding sequence is TGTGCCAGCACCCCAAAAGCAGCGAGCTTCTCCTACAATGAGCAGTTCTTC. It specifies CASTPKAASFSYNEQFF.

The chain joins TRBV10-3 to TRBJ2-7; no firm D call. The CDR3 has 14 amino acids. Deletions cut 4 bases from V and 0 bases from J, with 10 bases between. From germline, CDR1 is ENHRY and CDR2 SYGVKD. CDR3 in DNA: TGTGCCATCAGTGCTATAGGGCCCTCCTACGAGCAGTACTTC. This translates into CAISAIGPSYEQYF.

The CDR3 DNA is TGTGCCAGCAGGGTCGACAGTGGTAGCGAAAAACTGTTTTTT. Its protein is CASRVDSGSEKLFF. The chain employs TRBV6-1 and TRBJ1-4; perhaps TRBD1 as D (5 bases). CDR3 length: 14 residues. Trimming shortened V by 6 bases and J by 8 bases, and 16 bases separated the two germline ends. CDR1 is MNHNS and CDR2 is SASEGT in the germline V gene.

V usage is TRBV4-1 and J usage is TRBJ2-7; no reliable D call. The germline gives CDR1 MGHRA, CDR2 YSYEKL. There are 14 residues in the CDR3. V was trimmed by 2 bases and J by 0 bases, leaving 8 bases between them. CDR3 in amino acids: CASSQQDSSYEQYF. The CDR3 coding sequence is TGCGCCAGCAGCCAACAGGATTCCTCCTACGAGCAGTACTTC.

The chain has TRBV29-1 and TRBJ2-7, with 8 bases fitting TRBD1. CDR3 length equals 13 residues. The J segment lost 5 bases and the V segment lost 7 bases, leaving 10 bases of the junction unmatched. The V gene's germline CDR1 is SQVTM and CDR2 ANQGSEA. The CDR3 bases are TGCAGCGCGTTGGACAGGGTGACCCACGAGCAGTACTTC. Its protein product is CSALDRVTHEQYF.

This sequence joins TRBV4-1 and TRBJ2-1, with 7 nucleotides matching TRBD1. The V gene end was trimmed by 6 bases and the J gene end by 5 bases; junction bases not matched to a gene: 7. This CDR3 is 14 amino acids long. Germline V CDR1 and CDR2: MGHRA, YSYEKL. CDR3 in DNA: TGCGCCAGCAGAGAGACAGGGTACAACAATGAGCAGTTCTTC. This gives the protein CASRETGYNNEQFF.

The chain uses TRBV9 and TRBJ2-5; D unresolved. V lost 4 bases and J lost 2, with 12 bases in between. CDR3 length: 14 amino acids. Germline V gene data show CDR1 as SGDLS and CDR2 as YYNGEE. CDR3 bases: TGTGCCAGCAGCCTTCGGCCAGATCAAGAGACCCAGTACTTC. This translates into CASSLRPDQETQYF.

The chain links TRBV6-5 to TRBJ1-1; a weak D match, TRBD1 (5 bases). Germline lookup yields CDR1 MNHEY and CDR2 SVGAGI. This CDR3 spans 13 amino acids. V lost 4 bases and J lost 11, with 17 bases in between. CDR3 bases: TGTGCCAGCAGTTCCATTAGGACAATAGGGGCTTTCTTT. As protein: CASSSIRTIGAFF.

V and J are TRBV6-9 and TRBJ1-5, with TRBD1 identical over 8 bases. The V and J ends lost 7 bases and 4 bases, in that order; junction bases with no gene match: 6. From germline, CDR1 is MNHGY and CDR2 SVAAGI. The CDR3 has 14 residues. Here the CDR3 reads CASTSQGANQPQHF. The CDR3 DNA follows: TGTGCCAGCACTTCCCAGGGGGCGAATCAGCCCCAGCATTTT.